Described below is a single T cell receptor (beta chain) sequence and its context. Time point: baseline pretreatment blood. Described treatment: 15 Gy SBRT to primary tumor, nephrectomy 4 weeks later. Method: immunoSEQ multiplex PCR; TCRdb's copy keeps in-frame clones and lacks some. The table lists around 160,000 clones, 88% of them singletons. The germline V and J ends were trimmed by 0 bases and 2 bases, with 12 bases remaining between them. CDR1 and CDR2 from the germline V gene are SGHRS and YFSETQ. CDR3 length equals 17 residues. The sample originates from a study of radiation and T cells in renal cell carcinoma.

This TCR was sampled from a woman aged 70-85 years with renal cell carcinoma. The J gene is TRBJ2-6, the V gene TRBV5-1, with D unresolved. Sequenced here: blood, sampled from a patient whose treatment included radiotherapy and nephrectomy. CDR3 sequence reads: CASSLGDSRAGANVLTF. In nucleotides, the CDR3 is TGCGCCAGCAGCTTGGGGGATTCTCGAGCTGGGGCCAACGTCCTGACTTTC.